A single sample is the source of the 30 T cell receptor beta chains below, sequenced in a study of T cell clusters in autoimmune cytopenias. TRB amplification used approximately 250 ng of peripheral blood genomic DNA. TRB rearrangements were amplified by touch-down multiplex PCR with mixed TRB-A/B primers. TCRdb reprocessed the multiplex PCR reads and stores each CDR3 protein as one record, lacking DNA. Here the sample table reports fewer than 7,000 distinct CDR3 sequences. The sample was also reused in another study, on T cell repertoires in aging, cancer and after chemotherapy.

The material sequenced was peripheral blood. These receptors were taken from a human donor in good health.

The chain links TRBV7-2 to TRBJ2-5; the TRBD2 assignment by TCRdb is unverifiable without DNA. Germline V CDR1 and CDR2: SGHTA, FQGNSA. This CDR3 spans 16 amino acids. Here the CDR3 reads CASSSRGLADQETQYF. Drawing the rest from reference TRBV7-2 and TRBJ2-5, the complete variable domain is GAGVSQSPSNKVTEKGKDVELRCDPISGHTALYWYRQSLGQGLEFLIYFQGNSAPDKSGLPSDRFSAERTGGSVSTLTIQRTQQEDSAVYLCASSSRGLADQETQYFGPGTRLLVL.

This clonotype is deemed medium-sized by its frequency. This chain joins TRBV24-1 and TRBJ2-3; as DNA is missing, the TRBD2 call by TCRdb cannot be tested. The CDR3 is made up of 17 amino acids. Germline V CDR1 and CDR2: KGHDR, SFDVKD. The CDR3 reads CATSALGGGGLTDTQYF.

This clonotype is classed as medium-sized by frequency. The chain couples TRBV19 to TRBJ2-1; TCRdb indicates TRBD2, and absent DNA this call remains unverified. This CDR3 has 14 residues. Germline V gene data show CDR1 as LNHDA and CDR2 as SQIVND (reference sequence). CDR3 protein: CASSMTSGSGEQFF.

This rearrangement joins TRBV6-5 to TRBJ2-7. In germline, CDR1 is MNHEY, CDR2 SVGAGI. The CDR3 runs 13 residues. CDR3 sequence: CASSYSAVSEQYF.

This clonotype is called large based on its frequency. CDR3: CSVAENTGELFF. The rearrangement joins TRBV29-1 to TRBJ2-2. The CDR3 sequence is 12 residues long. CDR1 is SQVTM, CDR2 ANQGSEA, per germline.

The chain is built from TRBV5-1 and TRBJ1-1. This CDR3 is built from 14 residues. Germline V gene lookup returns CDR1 SGHRS and CDR2 YFSETQ. The CDR3 is CASRIFLGDTEAFF.

The chain has TRBV7-6 and TRBJ2-7; TCRdb outputs TRBD2, but without DNA this stays unchecked. CDR3 length equals 15 residues. CDR1 and CDR2 from the germline V gene are SGHVS and FNYEAQ. The CDR3 loop reads CASSKSSGGYYEQYF.

V usage is TRBV30 and J usage is TRBJ1-6; the TCRdb D gene call, TRBD1, has no DNA to confirm it. The CDR3 runs 13 residues. The germline V gene encodes CDR1 GTSNPN and CDR2 SVGIG (reference sequence). Here the CDR3 reads CAWSQGLHSPLHF. The full variable domain, in which reference TRBV30 and TRBJ1-6 provide the parts outside the CDR3, is SQTIHQWPATLVQPVGSPLSLECTVEGTSNPNLYWYRQAAGRGLQLLFYSVGIGQISSEVPQNLSASRPQDRQFILSSKKLLLSDSGFYLCAWSQGLHSPLHFGNGTRLTVT.

This clonotype is labeled medium-sized based on frequency. The chain couples TRBV19 to TRBJ1-1. The CDR3 covers 15 residues. Germline V gene data show CDR1 as LNHDA and CDR2 as SQIVND (reference sequence). This chain's CDR3 is CASSILGARDTEAFF. Variable domain in full (rest from reference TRBV19 and TRBJ1-1): DGGITQSPKYLFRKEGQNVTLSCEQNLNHDAMYWYRQDPGQGLRLIYYSQIVNDFQKGDIAEGYSVSREKKESFPLTVTSAQKNPTAFYLCASSILGARDTEAFFGQGTRLTVV.

This sequence joins TRBV11-1 and TRBJ2-3; there is no DNA to check the TCRdb D call of TRBD2. The germline CDR1 and CDR2 sequences are SGHAT and FQDESV (reference sequence). CDR3 length: 16 amino acids. CDR3 sequence reads: CASSSQERMFTDTQYF.

The chain couples TRBV5-5 to TRBJ1-3. CDR1 is SGHKS, CDR2 YYEKEE, per germline (reference sequence). There are 14 residues in the CDR3. CDR3 amino acids: CASSLESTGNTIYF.

The chain joins TRBV6-2 or TRBV6-3 to TRBJ2-3; TCRdb outputs TRBD2, but without DNA this stays unchecked. Germline V gene lookup returns CDR1 MNHEY and CDR2 SVGEGT. This CDR3 is 13 amino acids long. The CDR3 is CASSKAGPRTQYF.

The gene calls are TRBV18 and TRBJ1-2; TCRdb returns TRBD1, unconfirmable since there is no DNA. CDR1 KGHSH and CDR2 LQKENI come from the germline V gene. The CDR3 runs 15 residues. The CDR3 sequence: CASSPQEGAAYGYTF.

The chain joins TRBV6-2 or TRBV6-3 to TRBJ2-7; with no DNA, the TCRdb D assignment of TRBD2 cannot be verified. CDR1 is MNHEY, CDR2 SVGEGT, per germline. The CDR3 is 14 residues long. CDR3 amino acids: CASSWGDLPAEQYF.

The chain links TRBV6-5 to TRBJ2-7; the TCRdb D gene call, TRBD1, has no DNA to confirm it. CDR3 length: 11 residues. CDR1 and CDR2 from the germline V gene are MNHEY and SVGAGI. CDR3: CASTQGSEQYF.

The rearrangement links TRBV12-3 or TRBV12-4 to TRBJ2-6; the D call from TCRdb, TRBD1, cannot be confirmed without DNA. This CDR3 contains 16 residues. CDR3 region: CASSPDRSSGANVLTF.

This chain links TRBV6-5 with TRBJ2-7; TCRdb proposes TRBD2, but this gene call is untestable without DNA. From germline, CDR1 is MNHEY and CDR2 SVGAGI. CDR3 length: 16 residues. This CDR3 reads CASSYSGGSDSYEQYF.

V gene TRBV6-5 combines with J gene TRBJ2-3; TCRdb reports TRBD2, a call that lacks DNA to check it against. The CDR3 is made up of 17 amino acids. From germline, CDR1 is MNHEY and CDR2 SVGAGI. This CDR3 reads CASSYSSAGEITDTQYF.

The chain recombines TRBV5-1 with TRBJ2-7; the D gene TCRdb calls, TRBD1, cannot be checked with no DNA. There are 13 residues in the CDR3. Germline V lookup: CDR1 SGHRS, CDR2 YFSETQ. The CDR3 loop reads CASSLGTGYEQYF.

By frequency, this clonotype is medium-sized. J is TRBJ2-1 and V is TRBV20-1; TCRdb indicates TRBD2, and absent DNA this call remains unverified. From germline, CDR1 is DFQATT and CDR2 SNEGSKA (reference sequence). The length of the CDR3 is 17 residues. Here the CDR3 reads CSARAGESLAGGSEQFF.

The V and J genes are TRBV19 and TRBJ1-1. This CDR3 has 14 residues. The germline V gene has CDR1 LNHDA and CDR2 SQIVND (reference sequence). CDR3 region: CASVKENLNTEAFF.

This clonotype counts as medium-sized by frequency. This chain joins TRBV15 and TRBJ2-3; TCRdb outputs TRBD1, but without DNA this stays unchecked. Germline V gives CDR1 LNHNV, CDR2 YYDKDF (reference sequence). The CDR3 runs 15 residues. This chain's CDR3 is CATSSLTGGFDTQYF.

According to its frequency, this clonotype is medium-sized. The chain is built from TRBV19 and TRBJ2-5. The CDR3 has 14 residues. Germline V gene data show CDR1 as LNHDA and CDR2 as SQIVND (reference sequence). The CDR3 reads CASSIGGAQETQYF.

The rearrangement uses TRBV10-3 and TRBJ2-7; TCRdb gives TRBD1 as the D gene, but with no DNA this cannot be confirmed. CDR3 length: 16 residues. Germline V gene sequence: CDR1 ENHRY, CDR2 SYGVKD. This chain's CDR3 is CAISESDISRYYEQYF.

V usage is TRBV15 and J usage is TRBJ2-6. The CDR3 is 15 amino acids. Germline CDR1 is LNHNV and CDR2 is YYDKDF (reference sequence). The CDR3 here is CATSTDWSGANVLTF. Drawing the rest from reference TRBV15 and TRBJ2-6, the complete variable domain is DAMVIQNPRYQVTQFGKPVTLSCSQTLNHNVMYWYQQKSSQAPKLLFHYYDKDFNNEADTPDNFQSRRPNTSFCFLDIRSPGLGDTAMYLCATSTDWSGANVLTFGAGSRLTVL.

The CDR3 is CASSSPTGGLEKLFF. J is TRBJ1-4 and V is TRBV6-2 or TRBV6-3; TCRdb returns TRBD1, unconfirmable since there is no DNA. This CDR3 spans 15 amino acids. CDR1 is MNHEY and CDR2 is SVGEGT in the germline V gene.

This rearrangement joins TRBV12-3 or TRBV12-4 to TRBJ1-2; TCRdb's D call of TRBD1 is untestable without DNA. This CDR3 has 14 amino acids. The CDR3 reads CASTNGRGGGGYTF.

The rearrangement uses TRBV7-9 and TRBJ2-2. The CDR3 runs 15 residues. Germline V gene data show CDR1 as SEHNR and CDR2 as FQNEAQ (reference sequence). The chain's CDR3 is CASSLVGAITGELFF.

This chain uses TRBV5-1 with TRBJ2-5; TCRdb proposes TRBD1, but this gene call is untestable without DNA. Germline V gene sequence: CDR1 SGHRS, CDR2 YFSETQ. The CDR3 totals 14 residues. The CDR3 loop is CASSTSGGEETQYF.

The gene calls are TRBV6-5 and TRBJ1-5. This CDR3 contains 13 residues. Germline CDR1 MNHEY, CDR2 SVGAGI. This CDR3 reads CASSPRFNQPQHF.